This TCR beta chain was identified during a study of metastatic and nonmetastatic thyroid tumors. Study summary: The comparison covered peripheral blood and tumor or nodule tissue in malignant and benign thyroid patients.

From germline, CDR1 is MDHEN and CDR2 SYDVKM. V shed 2 bases and J 4 bases; nucleotides not matched to a gene: 5. The CDR3 consists of 15 residues. In the case of this clone: Its cognate antigen is unknown.

No patient had received any treatment before thyroid surgery. The study, taken as a whole, reports: As reported, TCR beta diversity in blood and tumor was significantly higher in malignant thyroid tumors than in benign nodules.

As originally analysed: The study's classifier, a distant-metastasis tool for papillary thyroid cancer, was built using CDR3 differences across clinicopathological groups. TCRdb re-analyzed the PCR reads using MiXCR. It is TCRdb's table, rather than the study itself, that gives the V and J calls and clone size. The sample holds approximately 12,000 clones, approximately 32% seen once. Specimen: tumor tissue. V and J are TRBV28 and TRBJ1-5; TRBD1 aligns across 7 bases. This sequence originates from a female donor with papillary thyroid cancer or a benign thyroid nodule (not recorded which). Some clones in this sample may be carry-over from other donors' samples. CDR3 sequence reads: CASSLKGAYNQPQHF. CDR3 coding DNA: TGTGCCAGCAGTTTAAAGGGGGCTTATAATCAGCCCCAGCATTTT.